The rows below give T cell receptor beta chains drawn from one sample of a study of cytomegalovirus exposure and HLA in healthy donors. Profiled with immunoSEQ multiplex PCR; TCRdb holds only in-frame clones, not every one. This table has fewer than 250,000 clones, approximately 90% appearing once. Sequenced: PBMCs. These receptors all come from a man younger than 35 in good health and CMV-seronegative. Both conserved end residues are part of each CDR3. A D gene is named only where the DNA matches it firmly. Rows give clone size only sometimes, using once, few, many, or a class for an expanded clone.

j_gene: TRBJ2-6; v_gene: TRBV28; d_gene: TRBD1; abundance: -; CDR3nt: TGTGCCAGCAGGGTCCGAGGGGGCGCTGGGGCCAACGTCCTGACTTTC; CDR3aa: CASRVRGGAGANVLTF
j_gene: TRBJ2-3; v_gene: TRBV7-8; d_gene: TRBD2; abundance: -; CDR3nt: TGTGCCAGCAGCTTAGAACTAGCGGGAGACACTAGCACAGATACGCAGTATTTT; CDR3aa: CASSLELAGDTSTDTQYF
j_gene: TRBJ2-7; v_gene: TRBV7-3; d_gene: TRBD1; abundance: -; CDR3nt: TGTGCCAGCAGCATCTCAGGGGGCGAAGAGCAGTACTTC; CDR3aa: CASSISGGEEQYF
j_gene: TRBJ1-2; v_gene: TRBV14; d_gene: -; abundance: few; CDR3nt: TGTGCCAGCAGCCAAGTTAGGAGCTATGGCTACACCTTC; CDR3aa: CASSQVRSYGYTF
j_gene: TRBJ1-3; v_gene: TRBV15; d_gene: -; abundance: -; CDR3nt: TGTGCCACCAGCAGGCCAGGCCACTCGGGAAACACCATATATTTT; CDR3aa: CATSRPGHSGNTIYF
j_gene: TRBJ1-6; v_gene: TRBV4-3; d_gene: -; abundance: -; CDR3nt: TGCGCCAGCAGCCAAGTCATACAGGCCAATTCACCCCTCCACTTT; CDR3aa: CASSQVIQANSPLHF
j_gene: TRBJ1-2; v_gene: TRBV28; d_gene: -; abundance: once; CDR3nt: TGTGCCAGCAGTTTAGGTACAGGTCGTGGCTACACCTTC; CDR3aa: CASSLGTGRGYTF
j_gene: TRBJ1-3; v_gene: TRBV7-2; d_gene: TRBD1; abundance: -; CDR3nt: TGTGCCAGCAGCTTAGGAGGGACAGGGGCATACTCTGGAAACACCATATATTTT; CDR3aa: CASSLGGTGAYSGNTIYF
j_gene: TRBJ2-1; v_gene: TRBV29-1; d_gene: TRBD2; abundance: -; CDR3nt: TGCAGCGTTGGTCTAGCGGACTACAATGAGCAGTTCTTC; CDR3aa: CSVGLADYNEQFF
j_gene: TRBJ1-2; v_gene: TRBV9; d_gene: TRBD1; abundance: -; CDR3nt: TGTGCCAGCAACGGACAGGGTAACTATGGCTACACCTTC; CDR3aa: CASNGQGNYGYTF
j_gene: TRBJ1-1; v_gene: TRBV28; d_gene: -; abundance: -; CDR3nt: TGTGCCAGCACCGCCCAACCCAGGAAAAGGGGCACTGAAGCTTTCTTT; CDR3aa: CASTAQPRKRGTEAFF
j_gene: TRBJ2-7; v_gene: TRBV7-8; d_gene: TRBD2; abundance: -; CDR3nt: TGTGCCAGCAGTTTTCATAGCGGGGTTTCCTCCTACGAGCAGTACTTC; CDR3aa: CASSFHSGVSSYEQYF
j_gene: TRBJ2-7; v_gene: TRBV7-8; d_gene: TRBD2; abundance: -; CDR3nt: TGTGCCAGCAGATGGGGGAGGGGCGAGCAGTACTTC; CDR3aa: CASRWGRGEQYF
j_gene: TRBJ1-4; v_gene: TRBV29-1; d_gene: -; abundance: once; CDR3nt: TGCAGCACCCGGCAGGGTAATGAAAAACTGTTTTTT; CDR3aa: CSTRQGNEKLFF
j_gene: TRBJ2-1; v_gene: TRBV5-8; d_gene: -; abundance: -; CDR3nt: TGTGCCAGCAGGAATCCCCACTGGAGATCCTACAATGAGCAGTTCTTC; CDR3aa: CASRNPHWRSYNEQFF
j_gene: TRBJ1-6; v_gene: TRBV2; d_gene: -; abundance: few; CDR3nt: TGTGCCAGCAGTGAGACAGCCTCACCCCTCCACTTT; CDR3aa: CASSETASPLHF
j_gene: TRBJ2-3; v_gene: TRBV2; d_gene: TRBD2; abundance: -; CDR3nt: TGTGCCAGCAGTGGACCGAGACTAGCGGGGGGGTTGGCAGATACGCAGTATTTT; CDR3aa: CASSGPRLAGGLADTQYF
j_gene: TRBJ2-7; v_gene: TRBV30; d_gene: TRBD1; abundance: -; CDR3nt: TGTGCCTGGATAGGGACAGGAATGTCCTACGAGCAGTACTTC; CDR3aa: CAWIGTGMSYEQYF
j_gene: TRBJ2-7; v_gene: TRBV15; d_gene: TRBD2; abundance: -; CDR3nt: TGTGCCACCAGCGCCCCGGGACTAGGCTACGAGCAGTACTTC; CDR3aa: CATSAPGLGYEQYF
j_gene: TRBJ2-1; v_gene: TRBV6-1; d_gene: -; abundance: -; CDR3nt: TGTGCCAGCAGTGAAAGTGAGGATGAGCAGTTCTTC; CDR3aa: CASSESEDEQFF
j_gene: TRBJ2-7; v_gene: TRBV28; d_gene: -; abundance: -; CDR3nt: TGTGCCAGCACAACTCCAGGGGGGAGCTACGAGCAGTACTTC; CDR3aa: CASTTPGGSYEQYF
j_gene: TRBJ1-6; v_gene: TRBV7-9; d_gene: TRBD1; abundance: -; CDR3nt: TGTGCCAGCAGCTTAACCCGGGACAGGGGTCCTAATTCACCCCTCCACTTT; CDR3aa: CASSLTRDRGPNSPLHF
j_gene: TRBJ1-1; v_gene: TRBV4-3; d_gene: TRBD1; abundance: -; CDR3nt: TGCGCCAGCAGCCAAGGAGCAGGGGGCGGTGAAGCTTTCTTT; CDR3aa: CASSQGAGGGEAFF
j_gene: TRBJ2-2; v_gene: TRBV7-2; d_gene: -; abundance: -; CDR3nt: TGTGCCAGCAGCTTAGTTCCAGGGTTGGGGGGTGCCGGGGAGCTGTTTTTT; CDR3aa: CASSLVPGLGGAGELFF
j_gene: TRBJ2-6; v_gene: TRBV4-3; d_gene: TRBD1; abundance: -; CDR3nt: TGCGCCAGCAGCATTGGATTGACAGGGGTCGGGGCCAACGTCCTGACTTTC; CDR3aa: CASSIGLTGVGANVLTF
j_gene: TRBJ2-5; v_gene: TRBV10-2; d_gene: -; abundance: -; CDR3nt: TGCGCCAGCAACCGCGAGTCGGGAGAGACCCAGTACTTC; CDR3aa: CASNRESGETQYF
j_gene: TRBJ1-4; v_gene: TRBV4-3; d_gene: -; abundance: -; CDR3nt: TGCGCCAGCAGCCAAGTGGCTTCAGGGTCCGCAACTAATGAAAAACTGTTTTTT; CDR3aa: CASSQVASGSATNEKLFF
j_gene: TRBJ1-2; v_gene: TRBV28; d_gene: TRBD1; abundance: -; CDR3nt: TGTGCCAGCAGTTACACAGGGGGTTATGGCTACACCTTC; CDR3aa: CASSYTGGYGYTF
j_gene: TRBJ2-5; v_gene: TRBV7-8; d_gene: TRBD2; abundance: -; CDR3nt: TGTGCCAGCAGCACGGGACTAGCGGGAGTTCTGGAGACCCAGTACTTC; CDR3aa: CASSTGLAGVLETQYF
j_gene: TRBJ1-3; v_gene: TRBV28; d_gene: TRBD1; abundance: once; CDR3nt: TGTGCCAGCAGGGAGCAGGGGGTTGGAAACACCATATATTTT; CDR3aa: CASREQGVGNTIYF
j_gene: TRBJ2-3; v_gene: TRBV6-1; d_gene: TRBD1; abundance: -; CDR3nt: TGTGCCAGCAGCCCCGGGACAGACACAGATACGCAGTATTTT; CDR3aa: CASSPGTDTDTQYF
j_gene: TRBJ2-3; v_gene: TRBV9; d_gene: -; abundance: -; CDR3nt: TGTGCCAGCAGCGTCCAGATATCAGATACGCAGTATTTT; CDR3aa: CASSVQISDTQYF
j_gene: TRBJ2-7; v_gene: TRBV7-3; d_gene: TRBD2; abundance: -; CDR3nt: TGTGCCAGCAGCCTGGGGGCTAGCGGGTTCTACGAGCAGTACTTC; CDR3aa: CASSLGASGFYEQYF
j_gene: TRBJ2-1; v_gene: TRBV18; d_gene: -; abundance: -; CDR3nt: TGTGCCAGCTCACCAGGAGGGACCTACAATGAGCAGTTCTTC; CDR3aa: CASSPGGTYNEQFF
j_gene: TRBJ2-1; v_gene: TRBV4-1; d_gene: TRBD2; abundance: -; CDR3nt: TGCGCCAGCAGCCAGTTAGCAAGCGGGGGGGCCTACAATGAGCAGTTCTTC; CDR3aa: CASSQLASGGAYNEQFF
j_gene: TRBJ2-2; v_gene: TRBV6-6; d_gene: TRBD2; abundance: -; CDR3nt: TGTGCCAGCAGTAACACCCCGGGACTATCGCTCGGGGAGCTGTTTTTT; CDR3aa: CASSNTPGLSLGELFF
j_gene: TRBJ2-2; v_gene: TRBV4-2; d_gene: TRBD2; abundance: few; CDR3nt: TGTGCCAGCAGCCAAGAAGCGGGAACCGCCGGGGAGCTGTTTTTT; CDR3aa: CASSQEAGTAGELFF
j_gene: TRBJ1-6; v_gene: TRBV30; d_gene: TRBD1; abundance: -; CDR3nt: TGTGCCTGGAGAGGCCTGGGGACAGCGAATTCACCCCTCCACTTT; CDR3aa: CAWRGLGTANSPLHF
j_gene: TRBJ2-5; v_gene: TRBV4-1; d_gene: TRBD2; abundance: -; CDR3nt: TGCGCCAGCAGCCAAGGTTTCGGGGGGGCTGCAGAGACCCAGTACTTC; CDR3aa: CASSQGFGGAAETQYF
j_gene: TRBJ2-1; v_gene: TRBV10-1; d_gene: -; abundance: -; CDR3nt: TGCGCCAGCAGTGAGTCGATTGGAGACTACAATGAGCAGTTCTTC; CDR3aa: CASSESIGDYNEQFF
j_gene: TRBJ2-6; v_gene: TRBV27; d_gene: -; abundance: -; CDR3nt: TGTGCCAGCAGCCAATCCAGACTCAACTCTGGGGCCAACGTCCTGACTTTC; CDR3aa: CASSQSRLNSGANVLTF
j_gene: TRBJ1-2; v_gene: TRBV29-1; d_gene: -; abundance: few; CDR3nt: TGCAGCGTTGGCAGGGGTGATGGCTACACCTTC; CDR3aa: CSVGRGDGYTF
j_gene: TRBJ2-7; v_gene: TRBV5-1; d_gene: TRBD2; abundance: -; CDR3nt: TGCGCCAGCAGGAGATCCCCGGGAGGGGCAGAGGGCGAGCAGTACTTC; CDR3aa: CASRRSPGGAEGEQYF
j_gene: TRBJ2-3; v_gene: TRBV7-2; d_gene: -; abundance: -; CDR3nt: TGTGCCAGCAGATGGACAGTTGCAGATACGCAGTATTTT; CDR3aa: CASRWTVADTQYF
j_gene: TRBJ2-1; v_gene: TRBV7-9; d_gene: TRBD2; abundance: -; CDR3nt: TGTGCCAGCAACCTAGCGGGAGGGTACAATGAGCAGTTCTTC; CDR3aa: CASNLAGGYNEQFF